A single sample gave rise to the 23 T cell receptor beta chains below, sequenced in a study of CD8 T cells in Susac syndrome. Random hexamers served to reverse transcribe roughly 0.45 to 1 ug RNA. One entry per CDR3 protein results from TCRdb running MiXCR on the immunoSEQ multiplex PCR reads. The sample yields roughly 120,000 distinct CDR3 sequences, roughly 94% seen once. The source material was CD4+ T cells from PBMCs. The receptors derive from a human donor with multiple sclerosis.

This chain uses TRBV6-2 or TRBV6-3 with TRBJ1-5; the D is unclear. The germline gives CDR1 MNHEY, CDR2 SVGEGT. V was cut by 7 bases and J by 1 base, with 11 bases left in between. The CDR3 is made up of 14 amino acids. The CDR3 DNA is TGTGCCAGCATAGAACAGCCCAGCAATCAGCCCCAGCATTTT. Its translation: CASIEQPSNQPQHF.

This chain connects TRBV3-1 to TRBJ1-2; D ambiguous. This CDR3 has 14 amino acids. V lost 5 bases, J lost 11 bases, and 21 bases lay in between. Germline CDR1 and CDR2: LGHDT and YNNKEL (reference sequence). CDR3 coding DNA: TGTGCCAGCAGCACCCCCCGACGCGATGGGGTGTACACCTTC. It is translated as CASSTPRRDGVYTF.

The rearrangement uses TRBV5-4 and TRBJ2-2, with 8 bases aligning to TRBD1. This CDR3 is 15 amino acids long. Germline lookup yields CDR1 SGHNT and CDR2 YYREEE (reference sequence). V trimming: 9 bases; J trimming: 1 base; junction bases outside the gene matches: 8. The CDR3 is CATFRQGMNTGELFF. CDR3 DNA: TGTGCCACCTTCCGACAGGGGATGAACACCGGGGAGCTGTTTTTT. The complete variable domain, with remaining parts taken from reference TRBV5-4 and TRBJ2-2, reads ETGVTQSPTHLIKTRGQQVTLRCSSQSGHNTVSWYQQALGQGPQFIFQYYREEENGRGNFPPRFSGLQFPNYSSELNVNALELDDSALYLCATFRQGMNTGELFFGEGSRLTVL.

V and J are TRBV29-1 and TRBJ1-4, with D possibly being TRBD1 (6 bases). This CDR3 has 16 amino acids. Trimming took off 5 bases at V and 13 bases at J, with 29 bases between the two ends. CDR1 and CDR2 (germline): SQVTM, ANQGSEA. The CDR3 spells CSVSSPQGGSGSRLFF. The CDR3 coding sequence is TGCAGCGTTTCCTCCCCTCAAGGGGGTTCCGGATCCAGACTGTTTTTT. The whole variable domain, filled in from reference TRBV29-1 and TRBJ1-4, reads SAVISQKPSRDICQRGTSLTIQCQVDSQVTMMFWYRQQPGQSLTLIATANQGSEATYESGFVIDKFPISRPNLTFSTLTVSNMSPEDSSIYLCSVSSPQGGSGSRLFFGSGTQLSVL.

The chain has TRBV2 and TRBJ2-7, with D uncertain. The CDR3 is 12 residues long. The V end lost 5 bases, the J end lost 7 bases, and 12 bases lay between the germline ends. The germline CDR1 and CDR2 sequences are SNHLY and FYNNEI. CDR3 coding DNA: TGTGCCAGCAGTTCCGGGCCTGGGGAGCAGTACTTC. Translating gives CASSSGPGEQYF.

This chain joins TRBV7-2 and TRBJ2-5, with 9 nucleotides matching TRBD2. V lost 1 base to trimming and J lost 4 bases; unmatched junction nucleotides: 7. Germline V gives CDR1 SGHTA, CDR2 FQGNSA. The CDR3 length is 16 residues. CDR3 nucleotides: TGTGCCAGCAGCTTAGAACGGCGGGGGGGCCGAGAGACCCAGTACTTC. Its translation is CASSLERRGGRETQYF. Using reference TRBV7-2 and TRBJ2-5 for the parts outside the CDR3, the full variable domain is GAGVSQSPSNKVTEKGKDVELRCDPISGHTALYWYRQSLGQGLEFLIYFQGNSAPDKSGLPSDRFSAERTGGSVSTLTIQRTQQEDSAVYLCASSLERRGGRETQYFGPGTRLLVL.

In nucleotides, the CDR3 is TGTGCCAGCAGCGATCCGCCGGACATTCAGTACTTC. Translating gives CASSDPPDIQYF. The chain combines TRBV11-2 with TRBJ2-4; D remains unclear. Trimming cost V 5 bases and J 8 bases, with 10 bases left between them. The CDR3 length is 12 residues. Germline loops: CDR1 SGHAT, CDR2 FQNNGV. The variable domain in full, with the rest retrieved from reference TRBV11-2 and TRBJ2-4, is EAGVAQSPRYKIIEKRQSVAFWCNPISGHATLYWYQQILGQGPKLLIQFQNNGVVDDSQLPKDRFSAERLKGVDSTLKIQPAKLEDSAVYLCASSDPPDIQYFGAGTRLSVL.

The chain carries TRBV20-1 and TRBJ1-2; D gene ambiguous. The V gene lost 4 bases and the J gene lost 2 bases, with 17 bases spanning the gap. Germline V gene lookup returns CDR1 DFQATT and CDR2 SNEGSKA (reference sequence). The CDR3 runs to 15 residues. The CDR3, as DNA: TGCAGTGCTACCCCCATTAATGGAGAAAACTATGGCTACACCTTC. Protein product: CSATPINGENYGYTF.

This chain uses TRBV29-1 with TRBJ2-5; D call uncertain. V was trimmed by 6 bases and J by 5 bases, leaving 22 bases between them. The germline gives CDR1 SQVTM, CDR2 ANQGSEA. This CDR3 comprises 15 residues. For the CDR3, the DNA is TGCAGCGTCGAGACGTTTGGAGCCGGTCGGGAGACCCAGTACTTC. It encodes CSVETFGAGRETQYF. Full variable domain (remainder filled in from reference TRBV29-1 and TRBJ2-5): SAVISQKPSRDICQRGTSLTIQCQVDSQVTMMFWYRQQPGQSLTLIATANQGSEATYESGFVIDKFPISRPNLTFSTLTVSNMSPEDSSIYLCSVETFGAGRETQYFGPGTRLLVL.

The chain employs TRBV2 and TRBJ1-5; D remains ambiguous. This CDR3 has 17 amino acids. In germline, CDR1 is SNHLY, CDR2 FYNNEI. Trimming shortened V by 4 bases and J by 0 bases, and 16 bases separated the two germline ends. The CDR3 region has the DNA TGTGCCAGCAGTGTCTCACAGAACTCTTATAGCAATCAGCCCCAGCATTTT. It codes for CASSVSQNSYSNQPQHF. The full variable domain, in which reference TRBV2 and TRBJ1-5 provide the parts outside the CDR3, is EPEVTQTPSHQVTQMGQEVILRCVPISNHLYFYWYRQILGQKVEFLVSFYNNEISEKSEIFDDQFSVERPDGSNFTLKIRSTKLEDSAMYFCASSVSQNSYSNQPQHFGDGTRLSIL.

The chain uses TRBV30 and TRBJ2-4; 8 nucleotides align to TRBD1. With 3 bases clipped from V and 3 bases from J, the junction kept 13 bases outside the gene matches. Germline CDR1 GTSNPN, CDR2 SVGIG (reference sequence). This CDR3 comprises 17 residues. For the CDR3, the DNA is TGTGCCTGGAGACGGGGGACGACAGGGGTCGGCAAAAACATTCAGTACTTC. It yields the protein CAWRRGTTGVGKNIQYF.

The V gene is TRBV27, the J gene TRBJ1-1; D remains unclear. Germline assignment: CDR1 MNHEY and CDR2 SMNVEV (reference sequence). The CDR3 length is 19 residues. Trimming pared 2 bases from V and 1 base from J, leaving 23 bases between. CDR3 residues: CASSLDKVSRNSKNTEAFF. The CDR3 DNA sequence: TGTGCCAGCAGTTTAGACAAGGTCTCCCGCAACAGCAAGAACACTGAAGCTTTCTTT.

The rearrangement links TRBV20-1 to TRBJ2-1, with 9 bases lining up with TRBD2. Trimming removed 2 bases from V and 6 bases from J; junction bases left unmatched: 8. The CDR3 has 15 amino acids. Looked up from germline, CDR1 is DFQATT and CDR2 is SNEGSKA (reference sequence). The DNA of the CDR3 is TGCAGTGCTAGACCCACCCTAGCGGGATTCAATGAGCAGTTCTTC. Translation gives CSARPTLAGFNEQFF.

The chain employs TRBV5-4 and TRBJ2-7; D is unresolved. CDR3 length: 16 amino acids. The V gene lost 4 bases and the J gene lost 5 bases, with 22 bases spanning the gap. Germline lookup yields CDR1 SGHNT and CDR2 YYREEE (reference sequence). The CDR3 DNA follows: TGTGCCAGCAGCCCAACCGCCGGGTTTGTACTCCACGAGCAGTACTTC. Protein: CASSPTAGFVLHEQYF.

The V call is TRBV29-1, the J call TRBJ2-5; TRBD1 matches 8 bases. The V gene's germline CDR1 is SQVTM and CDR2 ANQGSEA. V shed 8 bases, J shed 2 bases, and the junction held 13 bases outside the gene matches. The CDR3 totals 15 residues. The CDR3 here is CSFDSRGQGQETQYF. As DNA, the CDR3 is TGCAGCTTCGACTCAAGAGGACAGGGACAAGAGACCCAGTACTTC.

The rearrangement joins TRBV11-2 to TRBJ2-7, with D hard to call. The CDR3 is made up of 13 amino acids. The germline V gene has CDR1 SGHAT and CDR2 FQNNGV. Trimming shortened V by 3 bases and J by 3 bases, and 9 bases separated the two germline ends. The CDR3 loop is CASSLRPSYEQYF. The DNA of the CDR3 is TGTGCCAGCAGCTTGAGACCGAGCTACGAGCAGTACTTC.

The rearrangement joins TRBV3-1 to TRBJ1-5, with D possibly TRBD1 on 6 matching bases. This CDR3 has 15 residues. The germline gives CDR1 LGHDT, CDR2 YNNKEL (reference sequence). Trimming stripped 0 bases from V and 5 bases from J, with 11 bases between. The chain's CDR3 is CASSQDPDSYQPQHF. CDR3 DNA sequence: TGTGCCAGCAGCCAAGACCCGGACAGTTATCAGCCCCAGCATTTT.

This clonotype has only one observation. This chain uses TRBV29-1 with TRBJ1-4; 7 positions agree with TRBD1. V gave up 7 bases and J gave up 8 bases; unmatched junction bases: 13. The CDR3 loop spans 14 amino acids. Per germline, CDR1 SQVTM and CDR2 ANQGSEA. The CDR3 spells CSAGGQRGGEKLFF. CDR3 sequence (DNA): TGCAGCGCCGGGGGACAGAGGGGGGGAGAAAAACTGTTTTTT.

The rearrangement links TRBV6-5 to TRBJ2-4; no firm D call. Deletions cut 6 bases from V and 0 bases from J, with 6 bases between. Germline CDR1 reads MNHEY; CDR2 reads SVGAGI. The CDR3 is 13 amino acids. CDR3 residues: CASSSEAKNIQYF. In DNA, the CDR3 is TGTGCCAGCAGCTCGGAAGCCAAAAACATTCAGTACTTC.

The gene calls are TRBV20-1 and TRBJ2-7; D may correspond to TRBD1 or TRBD2 (7 bases each). V lost 3 bases and J lost 3, with 18 bases in between. This CDR3 is 15 amino acids long. CDR1 and CDR2 (germline): DFQATT, SNEGSKA (reference sequence). CDR3 residues: CSASQGGKGYYEQYF. In DNA form, the CDR3 reads TGCAGTGCTAGTCAGGGGGGGAAGGGATACTACGAGCAGTACTTC.

The chain has TRBV5-1 and TRBJ2-1, with 12 bases lining up with TRBD2. The V gene end was trimmed by 0 bases and the J gene end by 4 bases; junction bases not matched to a gene: 2. CDR3 length: 16 amino acids. Germline CDR1 is SGHRS and CDR2 is YFSETQ. The CDR3 loop reads CASSLVLAGGYNEQFF. The CDR3 DNA reads as TGCGCCAGCAGCTTGGTTCTAGCGGGAGGGTACAATGAGCAGTTCTTC.

V is TRBV3-1 and J is TRBJ1-2; D is uncertain. This CDR3 is built from 14 residues. Trimming cost V 1 base and J 0 bases, with 6 bases left between them. The germline CDR1 and CDR2 sequences are LGHDT and YNNKEL (reference sequence). CDR3 DNA sequence: TGTGCCAGCAGCCAAGGGCCCTCTAACTATGGCTACACCTTC. Protein sequence: CASSQGPSNYGYTF.

J is TRBJ2-1 and V is TRBV30; D gene ambiguous. The CDR3 runs 13 residues. Germline CDR1 reads GTSNPN; CDR2 reads SVGIG (reference sequence). Trimming removed 1 base from V and 5 bases from J, with 9 bases in between. The CDR3 DNA is TGTGCCTGGAGTGGTACGGTACACAATGAGCAGTTCTTC. This sequence encodes CAWSGTVHNEQFF.